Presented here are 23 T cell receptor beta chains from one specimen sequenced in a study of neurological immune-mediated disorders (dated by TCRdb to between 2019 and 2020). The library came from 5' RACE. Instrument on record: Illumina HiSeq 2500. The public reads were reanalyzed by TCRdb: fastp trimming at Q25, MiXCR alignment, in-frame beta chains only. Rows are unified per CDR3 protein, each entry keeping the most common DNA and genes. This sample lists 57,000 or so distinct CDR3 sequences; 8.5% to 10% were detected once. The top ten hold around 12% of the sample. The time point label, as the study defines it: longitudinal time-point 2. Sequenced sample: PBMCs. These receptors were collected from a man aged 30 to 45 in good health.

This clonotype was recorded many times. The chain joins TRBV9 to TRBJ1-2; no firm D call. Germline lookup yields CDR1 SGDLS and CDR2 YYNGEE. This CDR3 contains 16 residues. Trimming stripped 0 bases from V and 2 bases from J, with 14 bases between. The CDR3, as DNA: TGTGCCAGCAGCGTAGACGGGCGAGGGAACAACTATGGCTACACCTTC. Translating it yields CASSVDGRGNNYGYTF. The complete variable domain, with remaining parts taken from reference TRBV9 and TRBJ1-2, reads DSGVTQTPKHLITATGQRVTLRCSPRSGDLSVYWYQQSLDQGLQFLIQYYNGEERAKGNILERFSAQQFPDLHSELNLSSLELGDSALYFCASSVDGRGNNYGYTFGSGTRLTVV.

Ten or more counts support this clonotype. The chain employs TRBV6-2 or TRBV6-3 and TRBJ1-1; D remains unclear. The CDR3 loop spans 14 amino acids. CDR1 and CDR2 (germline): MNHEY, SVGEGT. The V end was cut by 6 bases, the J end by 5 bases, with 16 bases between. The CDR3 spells CASSRPAAGTEAFF. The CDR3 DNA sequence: TGTGCCAGCAGCCGCCCCGCGGCGGGGACTGAAGCTTTCTTT.

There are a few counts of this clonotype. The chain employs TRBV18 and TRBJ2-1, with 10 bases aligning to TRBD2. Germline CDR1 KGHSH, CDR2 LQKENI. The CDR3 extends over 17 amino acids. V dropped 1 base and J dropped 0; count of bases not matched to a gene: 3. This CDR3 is CASSPRASGSSYNEQFF. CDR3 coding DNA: TGTGCCAGCTCACCACGGGCTAGCGGGAGCTCCTACAATGAGCAGTTCTTC. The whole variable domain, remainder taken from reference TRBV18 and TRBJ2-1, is NAGVMQNPRHLVRRRGQEARLRCSPMKGHSHVYWYRQLPEEGLKFMVYLQKENIIDESGMPKERFSAEFPKEGPSILRIQQVVRGDSAAYFCASSPRASGSSYNEQFFGPGTRLTVL.

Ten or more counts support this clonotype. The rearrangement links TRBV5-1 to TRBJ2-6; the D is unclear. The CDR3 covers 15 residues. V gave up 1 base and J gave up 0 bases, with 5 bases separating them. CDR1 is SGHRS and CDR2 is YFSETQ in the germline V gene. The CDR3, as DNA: TGCGCCAGCAGCTTGTGGGGCTCTGGGGCCAACGTCCTGACTTTC. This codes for CASSLWGSGANVLTF.

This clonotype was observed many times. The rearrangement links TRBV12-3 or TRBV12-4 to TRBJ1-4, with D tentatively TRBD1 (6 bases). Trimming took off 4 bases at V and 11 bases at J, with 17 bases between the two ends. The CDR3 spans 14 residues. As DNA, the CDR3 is TGTGCCAGCAGTTCCGGGACAAAAGATGGGAAACTGTTTTTT. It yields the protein CASSSGTKDGKLFF.

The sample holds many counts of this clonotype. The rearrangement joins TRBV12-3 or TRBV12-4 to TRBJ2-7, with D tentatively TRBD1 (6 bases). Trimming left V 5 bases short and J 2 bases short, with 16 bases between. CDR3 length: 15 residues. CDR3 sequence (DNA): TGTGCCAGCAGTGACAGAGCTACAGGGACCTACGAGCAGTACTTC. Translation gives CASSDRATGTYEQYF.

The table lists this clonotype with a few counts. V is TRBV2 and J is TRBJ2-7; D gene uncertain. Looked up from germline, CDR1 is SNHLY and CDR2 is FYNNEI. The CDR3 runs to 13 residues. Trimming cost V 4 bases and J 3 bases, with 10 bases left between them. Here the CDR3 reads CASSAMVDYEQYF. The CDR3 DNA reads TGTGCCAGCAGTGCGATGGTGGACTACGAGCAGTACTTC.

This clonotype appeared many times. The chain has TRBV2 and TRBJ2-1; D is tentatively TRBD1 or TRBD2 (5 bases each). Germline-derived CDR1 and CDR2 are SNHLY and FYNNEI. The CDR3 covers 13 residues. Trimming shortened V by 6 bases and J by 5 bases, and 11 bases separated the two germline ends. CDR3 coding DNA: TGTGCCAGCAGACGGGACGGTGACAATGAGCAGTTCTTC. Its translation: CASRRDGDNEQFF.

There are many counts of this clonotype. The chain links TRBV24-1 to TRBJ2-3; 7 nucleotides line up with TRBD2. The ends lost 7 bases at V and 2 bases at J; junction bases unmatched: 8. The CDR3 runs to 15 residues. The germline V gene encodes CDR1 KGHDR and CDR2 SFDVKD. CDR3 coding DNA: TGTGCCACCAGAGAAACTAGCGAAATCACAGATACGCAGTATTTT. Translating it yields CATRETSEITDTQYF.

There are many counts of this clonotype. CDR3 nucleotides: TGCGCCAGCAGCCCCGATGGGACAGTGGGCAATCAGCCCCAGCATTTT. It specifies CASSPDGTVGNQPQHF. This sequence joins TRBV4-1 and TRBJ1-5; 7 positions match TRBD1. Germline lookup yields CDR1 MGHRA and CDR2 YSYEKL. The junction had 8 bases not matched to a gene; V was cut back by 4 bases and J by 2 bases. The CDR3 runs to 16 residues.

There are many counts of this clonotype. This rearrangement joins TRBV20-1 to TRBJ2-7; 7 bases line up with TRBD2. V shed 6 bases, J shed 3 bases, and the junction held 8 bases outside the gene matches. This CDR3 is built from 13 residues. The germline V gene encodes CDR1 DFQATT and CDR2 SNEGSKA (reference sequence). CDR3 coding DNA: TGCAGTGCCCAGAGCGGGACTCGCTACGAGCAGTACTTC. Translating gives CSAQSGTRYEQYF.

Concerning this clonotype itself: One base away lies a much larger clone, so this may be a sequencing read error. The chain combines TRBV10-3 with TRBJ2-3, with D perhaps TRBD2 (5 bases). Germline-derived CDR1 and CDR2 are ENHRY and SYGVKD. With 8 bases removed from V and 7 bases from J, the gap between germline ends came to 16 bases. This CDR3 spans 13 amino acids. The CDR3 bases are TGTGCCATCGAGAGGGATCCAACATATACGCAGTATTTT. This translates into CAIERDPTYTQYF.

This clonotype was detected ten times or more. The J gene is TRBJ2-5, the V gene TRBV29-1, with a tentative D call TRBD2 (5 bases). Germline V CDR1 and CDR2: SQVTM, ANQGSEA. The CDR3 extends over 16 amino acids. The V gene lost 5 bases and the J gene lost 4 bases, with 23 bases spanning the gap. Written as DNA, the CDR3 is TGCAGCGTTCTGCCGAAAGCGGCAACGCCTAGAGAGACCCAGTACTTC. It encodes CSVLPKAATPRETQYF.

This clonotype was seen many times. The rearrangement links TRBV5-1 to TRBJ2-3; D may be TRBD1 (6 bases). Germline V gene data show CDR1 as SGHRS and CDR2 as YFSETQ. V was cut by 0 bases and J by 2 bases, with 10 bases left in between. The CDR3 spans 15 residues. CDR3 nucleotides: TGCGCCAGCAGCTTGGACAGGGCATTCACAGATACGCAGTATTTT. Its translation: CASSLDRAFTDTQYF. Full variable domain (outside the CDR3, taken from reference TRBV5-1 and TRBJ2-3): KAGVTQTPRYLIKTRGQQVTLSCSPISGHRSVSWYQQTPGQGLQFLFEYFSETQRNKGNFPGRFSGRQFSNSRSEMNVSTLELGDSALYLCASSLDRAFTDTQYFGPGTRLTVL.

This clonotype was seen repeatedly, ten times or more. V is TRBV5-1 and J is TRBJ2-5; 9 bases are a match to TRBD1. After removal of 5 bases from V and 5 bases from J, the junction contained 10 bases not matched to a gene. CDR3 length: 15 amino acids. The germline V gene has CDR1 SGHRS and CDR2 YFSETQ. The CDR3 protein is CASRSGTGPQETQYF. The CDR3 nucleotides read TGCGCCAGCAGATCCGGGACAGGGCCCCAGGAGACCCAGTACTTC.

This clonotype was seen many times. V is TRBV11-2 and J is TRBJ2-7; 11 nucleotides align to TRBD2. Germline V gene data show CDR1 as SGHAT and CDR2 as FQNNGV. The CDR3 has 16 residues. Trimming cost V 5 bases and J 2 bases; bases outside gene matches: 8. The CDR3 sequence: CASSPPLSGRAYEQYF. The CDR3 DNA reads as TGTGCCAGCAGCCCCCCCCTTAGCGGGAGGGCCTACGAGCAGTACTTC.

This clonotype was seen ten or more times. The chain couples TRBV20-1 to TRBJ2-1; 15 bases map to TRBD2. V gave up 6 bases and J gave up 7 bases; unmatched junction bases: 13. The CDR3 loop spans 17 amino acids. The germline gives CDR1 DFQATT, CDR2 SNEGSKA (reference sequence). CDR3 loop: CSAPGTGGTSGGNEQFF. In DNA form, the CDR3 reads TGCAGTGCGCCGGGGACAGGCGGGACTAGCGGGGGGAATGAGCAGTTCTTC.

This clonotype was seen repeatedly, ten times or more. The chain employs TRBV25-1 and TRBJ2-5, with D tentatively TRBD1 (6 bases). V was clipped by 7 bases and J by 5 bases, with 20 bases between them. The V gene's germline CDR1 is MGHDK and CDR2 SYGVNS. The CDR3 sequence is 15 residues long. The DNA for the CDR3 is TGTGCCAGCACCGAGATCAGGGGCCACTGGGAGACCCAGTACTTC. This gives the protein CASTEIRGHWETQYF.

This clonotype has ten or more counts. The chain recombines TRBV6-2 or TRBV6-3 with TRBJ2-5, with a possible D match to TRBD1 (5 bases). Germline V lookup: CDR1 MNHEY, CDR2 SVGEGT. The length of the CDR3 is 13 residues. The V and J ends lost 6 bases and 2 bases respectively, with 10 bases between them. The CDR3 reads CASRPNRQETQYF. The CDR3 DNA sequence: TGTGCCAGCAGGCCTAACAGGCAAGAGACCCAGTACTTC.

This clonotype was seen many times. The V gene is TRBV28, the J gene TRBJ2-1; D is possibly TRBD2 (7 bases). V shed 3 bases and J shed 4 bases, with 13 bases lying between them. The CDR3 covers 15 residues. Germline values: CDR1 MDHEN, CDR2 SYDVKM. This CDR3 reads CASSLGGGAYNEQFF. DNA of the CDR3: TGTGCCAGCAGTTTGGGGGGGGGGGCTTACAATGAGCAGTTCTTC.

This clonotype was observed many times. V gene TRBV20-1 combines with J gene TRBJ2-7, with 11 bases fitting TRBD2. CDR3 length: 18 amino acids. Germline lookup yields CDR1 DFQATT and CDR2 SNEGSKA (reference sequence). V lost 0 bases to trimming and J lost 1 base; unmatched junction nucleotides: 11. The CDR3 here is CSARDTGTSGPISYEQYF. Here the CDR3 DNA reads TGCAGTGCTAGAGATACCGGGACTAGCGGACCAATTTCCTACGAGCAGTACTTC.

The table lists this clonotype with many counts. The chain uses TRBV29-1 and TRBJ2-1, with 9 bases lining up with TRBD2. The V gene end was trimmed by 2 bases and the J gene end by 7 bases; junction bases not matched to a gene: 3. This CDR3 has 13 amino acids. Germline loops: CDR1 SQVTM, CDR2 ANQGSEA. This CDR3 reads CSVEFGLANEQFF. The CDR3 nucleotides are TGCAGCGTTGAATTCGGACTAGCGAATGAGCAGTTCTTC.

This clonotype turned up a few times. CDR3 in amino acids: CSASSHGDRAYEQYF. CDR3 nucleotides: TGCAGTGCTAGTTCCCACGGGGACAGGGCCTACGAGCAGTACTTC. The chain recombines TRBV20-1 with TRBJ2-7, with TRBD1 matching 9 bases. The J segment lost 2 bases and the V segment lost 3 bases, leaving 8 bases of the junction unmatched. Germline V gene data show CDR1 as DFQATT and CDR2 as SNEGSKA (reference sequence). This CDR3 is built from 15 residues.